Described below is a single T cell receptor (beta chain) sequence and its context. No antigen is known for it. Amplification of TCR beta CDR3 regions used RNA as the template. When the TCR CDR3 underwent first-round RT-PCR, the HTBI primer set was used. Each CDR3 protein is one row after TCRdb ran MiXCR on the multiplex PCR reads. The data show about 210,000 distinct CDR3 sequences, approximately 17% seen once. These data originate in a study of T cells in Graves' hyperthyroidism and ophthalmopathy. Study-wide results and limits: For ophthalmopathy, model prediction preceded onset by a median roughly 6.2 months. Blood samples included most of the expanded thyroid clonotypes exceeding 0.001.

With V trimmed by 5 bases and J by 5 bases, 4 bases remained unmatched. The CDR3 contains 14 residues. Germline loops: CDR1 DFQATT, CDR2 SNEGSKA (reference sequence). Patients having uncontrolled infection, another autoimmune disease, pregnancy or lactation were not included. The chain links TRBV20-1 to TRBJ2-5, with 14 nucleotides matching TRBD2. Sample: blood. This clonotype was sampled from a man aged 50 to 59 with Graves' hyperthyroidism. The CDR3 sequence is CSARTSGRMETQYF. In DNA, the CDR3 is TGCAGTGCTCGGACTAGCGGGAGGATGGAGACCCAGTACTTC.